Below, one TCR beta chain is given with its context. Participants reported their clinical history, and cohort assignment relied on those reports. This sample stems from a study of blood T cell repertoires in COVID-19. On the study more broadly: The cDNA or gDNA used as material had been derived from T cells, B-cell-depleted T cells, or PBMCs.

Measured with immunoSEQ multiplex PCR; TCRdb has only the in-frame clones, and not every one. The sample lists about 200,000 clones, about 88% seen once, with about 4.6% in the top ten. Trimming cost V 7 bases and J 0 bases, with 4 bases left between them. Per germline, CDR1 SGHAT and CDR2 FQNNGV. The CDR3 length is 13 residues. The chain recombines TRBV11-2 with TRBJ2-6; D ambiguous. The TCR sequence derives from a woman aged 25 to 45 who had been exposed to COVID-19. What was sequenced was PBMCs or T cells enriched from blood (not recorded which). CDR3 nucleotides: TGTGCCAGCACCGGCTCTGGGGCCAACGTCCTGACTTTC. Protein product: CASTGSGANVLTF.